Below, 14 T cell receptor beta chains from the same sample are listed, as sequenced in a study of cytomegalovirus exposure and HLA in healthy donors. PCR employed 60 Vbeta and 13 Jbeta primers. The method was immunoSEQ multiplex PCR; TCRdb's version includes in-frame clones alone and lacks a portion of them. The data hold 120,000 to 150,000 clones, with roughly 77% observed a single time. The sequencing sample was made of PBMCs. Receptors were obtained from a female donor in good health and CMV-seronegative.

Remarks on this clone: An end of the junction does not agree with germline; a read error may underlie this. This chain's CDR3 is CASSLAGAPGEQYF. Here the CDR3 DNA reads TGTGCTAGCAGCTTAGCCGGAGCCCCGGGCGAGCAGTACTTC. J is TRBJ2-7 and V is TRBV7-7; D gene unclear. The length of the CDR3 is 14 residues. Germline lookup yields CDR1 SSHAT and CDR2 FNYEAQ (reference sequence).

The chain links TRBV27 to TRBJ1-1; D may be TRBD1 (5 bases). V was shortened by 6 bases and J by 3 bases, with 11 bases between the two germline ends. The CDR3 is 13 residues long. CDR1 and CDR2 from the germline V gene are MNHEY and SMNVEV (reference sequence). The CDR3 DNA is TGTGCCAGCAGCAGGGTTGTGTACACTGAAGCTTTCTTT. Amino acid sequence: CASSRVVYTEAFF.

This clone was recorded only once. V and J are TRBV6-6 and TRBJ2-3; no reliable D call. Trimming removed 0 bases at V and 6 bases at J, with 10 bases between. This CDR3 has 14 residues. CDR1 MNHNY and CDR2 SVGAGI come from the germline V gene (reference sequence). CDR3 residues: CASSYSLSADTQYF. In DNA form, the CDR3 reads TGTGCCAGCAGTTACTCCTTAAGCGCGGATACGCAGTATTTT.

This chain links TRBV25-1 with TRBJ2-3; 8 bases are a match to TRBD2. Germline trimming cut 2 bases from V and 3 bases from J; bases unmatched to any gene: 10. Germline-derived CDR1 and CDR2 are MGHDK and SYGVNS. The CDR3 runs to 17 residues. In nucleotides, the CDR3 is TGTGCCAGCAGTGAAGGAACTAGCGGTCTGGGTACAGATACGCAGTATTTT. This gives the protein CASSEGTSGLGTDTQYF.

The rearrangement joins TRBV29-1 to TRBJ1-2; D unresolved. CDR1 and CDR2 from the germline V gene are SQVTM and ANQGSEA. The CDR3 extends over 14 amino acids. Deletions cut 3 bases from V and 3 bases from J, with 14 bases between. The CDR3 bases are TGCAGCGTTGATGACCCGGGGATCGACTATGGCTACACCTTC. It specifies CSVDDPGIDYGYTF.

The genes are TRBV7-6 and TRBJ2-7, with TRBD1 matching 7 bases. Germline-derived CDR1 and CDR2 are SGHVS and FNYEAQ. With V trimmed by 5 bases and J by 3 bases, 7 bases remained unmatched. CDR3 size: 14 residues. The DNA for the CDR3 is TGTGCCAGCAGCCGTGGACAGGCTTTCTACGAGCAGTACTTC. Its translation: CASSRGQAFYEQYF.

This rearrangement joins TRBV4-3 to TRBJ2-7; D not resolved. Per the germline V gene, CDR1 is LGHNA and CDR2 is YSLEER. The CDR3 spans 13 residues. Trimming removed 0 bases at V and 3 bases at J, with 6 bases between. Written as DNA, the CDR3 is TGCGCCAGCAGCCAAGAGACTTACTACGAGCAGTACTTC. Translation gives CASSQETYYEQYF.

The CDR3 protein is CASSSGGAGDTQYF. The DNA of the CDR3 is TGTGCCAGCAGCTCCGGGGGGGCCGGAGATACGCAGTATTTT. The rearrangement uses TRBV5-6 and TRBJ2-3, with 8 nucleotides matching TRBD2. Germline V gene lookup returns CDR1 SGHDT and CDR2 YYEEEE. The CDR3 consists of 14 residues. Losses at the gene ends were 3 bases for V and 5 bases for J; bases not matched to a gene: 5.

The rearrangement uses TRBV4-3 and TRBJ2-1; TRBD2 agrees at 9 bases. The CDR3 is made up of 17 amino acids. From germline, CDR1 is LGHNA and CDR2 YSLEER. The trim removed 2 bases at V and 10 bases at J, leaving 15 bases unmatched. In nucleotides, the CDR3 is TGCGCCAGCAGCCAAAGTCCCGGGACTAGCAGGGGGAGGGAGCAGTTCTTC. Translated, it gives CASSQSPGTSRGREQFF.

This chain links TRBV7-9 with TRBJ1-2, with a tentative D call TRBD1 (6 bases). The CDR3 totals 14 residues. Germline CDR1 reads SEHNR; CDR2 reads FQNEAQ (reference sequence). V lost 1 base, J lost 7 bases, and 13 bases lay in between. The DNA of the CDR3 is TGTGCCAGCAGCTTAGAAGGGGGGGCGCTTGGCTACACCTTC. This encodes CASSLEGGALGYTF.

The chain uses TRBV19 and TRBJ2-1, with TRBD2 identical over 13 bases. In germline, CDR1 is LNHDA, CDR2 SQIVND (reference sequence). The CDR3 has 14 amino acids. Trimming cost V 2 bases and J 9 bases; bases outside gene matches: 1. CDR3 DNA: TGTGCCAGTAGTATAAGACTAGCGGGAGGTGAGCAGTTCTTC. It specifies CASSIRLAGGEQFF.

The V and J genes are TRBV5-6 and TRBJ2-1; 9 bases match TRBD1. This CDR3 contains 16 residues. The trim removed 5 bases at V and 7 bases at J, leaving 13 bases unmatched. Germline assignment: CDR1 SGHDT and CDR2 YYEEEE. The CDR3 here is CASRWSFGTGLNEQFF. CDR3 bases: TGTGCCAGCAGGTGGAGCTTCGGGACAGGGTTGAATGAGCAGTTCTTC.

The rearrangement joins TRBV7-9 to TRBJ2-3; 7 bases are shared with TRBD1. The germline V gene has CDR1 SEHNR and CDR2 FQNEAQ (reference sequence). This CDR3 contains 14 residues. V trimming: 8 bases; J trimming: 5 bases; junction bases outside the gene matches: 10. Here the CDR3 DNA reads TGTGCCAGCGAACGGGACAGCGAATTAGATACGCAGTATTTT. It yields the protein CASERDSELDTQYF. Supplemented by reference TRBV7-9 and TRBJ2-3, the full variable domain reads DTGVSQNPRHKITKRGQNVTFRCDPISEHNRLYWYRQTLGQGPEFLTYFQNEAQLEKSRLLSDRFSAERPKGSFSTLEIQRTEQGDSAMYLCASERDSELDTQYFGPGTRLTVL.

This chain connects TRBV11-3 to TRBJ2-1, with 8 bases lining up with TRBD2. This CDR3 has 16 residues. Germline V gives CDR1 SGHNT, CDR2 YENEEA. J was trimmed by 7 bases and V by 5 bases; bases with no gene match: 13. This CDR3 reads CASSPGGGRSGNEQFF. The CDR3 bases are TGTGCCAGCAGCCCTGGCGGGGGGCGGTCTGGGAATGAGCAGTTCTTC.